This T cell receptor (beta chain) was profiled in a study of T cell responses to AZD1222 COVID-19 vaccine. General study points: Within unmutated variant regions lay the reported targets of nearly half of spike-specific TCRs. White British ancestry dominated among donors, who included more females, and clonal diversity was possibly underestimated. Two AZD1222 doses significantly raised spike-specific TCR breadth and depth over controls.

The repertoire was sequenced with immunoSEQ multiplex PCR; TCRdb's copy has only in-frame clones and lacks some. The table lists some 170,000 clones, about 91% of them singletons. For this clone: Its antigen is unknown.

The CDR3 spans 16 residues. Germline V CDR1 and CDR2: LNHDA, SQIVND (reference sequence). V lost 5 bases, J lost 5 bases, and 21 bases lay in between. The TCR was taken from an adult who received the AZD1222 COVID-19 vaccine. The chain has TRBV19 and TRBJ1-1; perhaps TRBD1 as D (5 bases). This material consisted of peripheral blood, taken 28 days after the second AZD1222 dose. CDR3 DNA: TGTGCCAGTAGTGTCGGGGCCGGGACGGGAGTTACTGAAGCTTTCTTT. This codes for CASSVGAGTGVTEAFF.